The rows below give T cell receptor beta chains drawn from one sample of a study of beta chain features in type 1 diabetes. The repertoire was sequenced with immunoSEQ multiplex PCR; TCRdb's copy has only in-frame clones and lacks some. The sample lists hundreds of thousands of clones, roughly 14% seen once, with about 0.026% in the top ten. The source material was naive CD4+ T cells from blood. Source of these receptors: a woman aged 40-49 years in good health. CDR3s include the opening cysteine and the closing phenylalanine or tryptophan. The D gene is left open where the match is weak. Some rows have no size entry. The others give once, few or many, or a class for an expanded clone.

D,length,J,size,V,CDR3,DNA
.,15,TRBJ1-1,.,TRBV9,CASSVLSTLNTEAFF,TGTGCCAGCAGCGTTTTATCTACCTTGAACACTGAAGCTTTCTTT
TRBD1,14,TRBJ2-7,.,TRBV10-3,CAISNGQEAYEQYF,TGTGCCATCAGTAACGGACAGGAGGCCTACGAGCAGTACTTC
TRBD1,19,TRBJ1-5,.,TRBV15,CATSRDHGQGVYSNQPQHF,TGTGCCACCAGCAGAGATCACGGTCAGGGGGTCTATAGCAATCAGCCCCAGCATTTT
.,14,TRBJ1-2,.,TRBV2,CASSEFSGNYGYTF,TGTGCCAGCAGTGAATTTTCAGGCAACTATGGCTACACCTTC
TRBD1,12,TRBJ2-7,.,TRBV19,CASSTGGYEQYF,TGTGCCAGTAGTACAGGGGGCTACGAGCAGTACTTC
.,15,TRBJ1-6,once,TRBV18,CASSPLADSNSPLHF,TGTGCCAGCTCACCACTAGCGGACTCCAATTCACCCCTCCACTTT
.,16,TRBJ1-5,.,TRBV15,CATSRVRVGFGQPQHF,TGTGCCACCAGCAGAGTTCGGGTAGGTTTTGGTCAGCCCCAGCATTTT
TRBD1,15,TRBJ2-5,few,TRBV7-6,CASSYRGRGDETQYF,TGTGCCAGCAGCTACAGGGGCCGAGGGGATGAGACCCAGTACTTC
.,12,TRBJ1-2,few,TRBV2,CASRRTDSGYTF,TGTGCCAGCAGGAGGACAGATTCGGGCTACACCTTC
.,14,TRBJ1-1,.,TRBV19,CASISPGQNTEAFF,TGTGCCAGTATAAGTCCGGGACAGAACACTGAAGCTTTCTTT
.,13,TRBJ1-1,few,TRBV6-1,CASRTTGVTEAFF,TGTGCCAGCAGGACCACCGGGGTCACTGAAGCTTTCTTT
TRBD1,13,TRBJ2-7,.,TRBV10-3,CAISAGQGSEQYF,TGTGCCATCAGTGCAGGACAGGGAAGCGAGCAGTACTTC
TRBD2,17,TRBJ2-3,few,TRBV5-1,CASSLIGTSGATDTQYF,TGCGCCAGCAGCTTGATTGGGACTAGCGGGGCTACAGATACGCAGTATTTT
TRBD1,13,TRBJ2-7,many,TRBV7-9,CASSRPAGGEQYF,TGTGCCAGCAGCCGACCCGCAGGGGGCGAGCAGTACTTC
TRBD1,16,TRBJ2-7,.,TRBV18,CASSPLSGQGSYEQYF,TGTGCCAGCTCACCACTGTCGGGACAGGGCTCCTACGAGCAGTACTTC
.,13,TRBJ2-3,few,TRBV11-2,CASGLPSTDTQYF,TGTGCCAGCGGACTCCCAAGCACAGATACGCAGTATTTT
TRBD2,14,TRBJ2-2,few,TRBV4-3,CASSHLAGSGELFF,TGCGCCAGCAGCCACTTAGCGGGGTCCGGGGAGCTGTTTTTT
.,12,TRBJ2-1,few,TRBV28,CASSLLALEQFF,TGTGCCAGCAGTTTACTAGCGCTGGAGCAGTTCTTC
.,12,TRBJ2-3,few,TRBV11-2,CASSFFTDTQYF,TGTGCCAGCAGCTTCTTCACAGATACGCAGTATTTT
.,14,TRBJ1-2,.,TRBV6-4,CASSAQQGNYGYTF,TGTGCCAGCAGTGCACAACAGGGCAACTATGGCTACACCTTC
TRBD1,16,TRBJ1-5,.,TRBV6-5,CASSYHGQGYNQPQHF,TGTGCCAGCAGTTACCACGGACAGGGGTATAATCAGCCCCAGCATTTT
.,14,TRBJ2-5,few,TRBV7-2,CASSLGRSHGTQYF,TGTGCCAGCAGCTTAGGGCGGAGTCACGGGACCCAGTACTTC
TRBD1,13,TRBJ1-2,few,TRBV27,CASSLQGAHGYTF,TGTGCCAGCAGTTTACAGGGGGCACATGGCTACACCTTC
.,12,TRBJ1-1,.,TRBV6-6,CASSSGFSEAFF,TGTGCCAGCAGTTCAGGGTTTTCTGAAGCTTTCTTT
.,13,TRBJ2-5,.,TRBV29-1,CSVEVTVGETQYF,TGCAGCGTTGAGGTCACAGTAGGCGAGACCCAGTACTTC
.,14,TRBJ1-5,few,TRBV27,CASRGPYSNQPQHF,TGTGCCAGCAGGGGCCCTTATAGCAATCAGCCCCAGCATTTT
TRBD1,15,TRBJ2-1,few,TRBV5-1,CASSNGTGGYNEQFF,TGCGCCAGCAGCAACGGGACAGGGGGCTACAATGAGCAGTTCTTC
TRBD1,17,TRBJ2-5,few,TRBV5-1,CASSGGTGRDFAETQYF,TGCGCCAGCAGCGGCGGGACAGGGCGCGATTTTGCAGAGACCCAGTACTTC